This T cell receptor (beta chain) comes out of a study of T cell responses to AZD1222 COVID-19 vaccine. Study context: Second-dose recipients at about 4 or about 12 weeks were treated as one pooled group.

The assay was immunoSEQ multiplex PCR, and TCRdb's table has in-frame clones only and misses some. Of 150,000 to 200,000 clones listed, about 94% were seen once; the top ten hold roughly a tenth. CDR3 length equals 15 residues. The ends lost 2 bases at V and 8 bases at J; junction bases unmatched: 6. Per the germline V gene, CDR1 is LGHDT and CDR2 is YNNKEL (reference sequence). The J gene is TRBJ2-1, the V gene TRBV3-1 (or the pseudogene TRBV3-2); TRBD2 aligns across 10 bases. The sample consisted of peripheral blood, taken on day 0 of AZD1222 vaccination. The sequence derives from an adult in good health. CDR3 sequence reads: CASSQRLAGVYEQFF. The DNA of the CDR3 is TGTGCCAGCAGCCAAAGGCTAGCGGGAGTTTATGAGCAGTTCTTC.